Sequencing of this TCR beta chain was carried out in a study of identical twins. Among all donors, each was a healthy Caucasian. Addition of a universal primer site occurred through template switching, and cDNA carried unique molecular identifiers. TCRdb reanalysed the 5' RACE reads using MiXCR and keeps one entry per CDR3 protein. The sample holds around 340,000 distinct CDR3 sequences, around an eighth seen once. Germline assignment: CDR1 SEHNR and CDR2 FQNEAQ (reference sequence). The CDR3 extends over 16 amino acids. After removal of 1 base from V and 4 bases from J, the junction contained 6 bases not matched to a gene. This clonotype was observed at least ten times. Its antigen is undetermined. Findings and limits, study-wide: Its conclusions, products of cross-sectional statistical analysis, did not come from following the same donors. Within twin pairs, the out-of-frame alpha sequences they shared showed excess low generation probability.

The data were also submitted as part of a second study, on yellow fever vaccine responses in identical twins.

The chain couples TRBV7-9 to TRBJ2-7, with 11 bases aligning to TRBD2. The sample was CD8+ T cells sorted from blood. This sequence originates from a woman aged 18 to 35 in good health. CDR3 in amino acids: CASSLVTASGRYEQYF. Here the CDR3 DNA reads TGTGCCAGCAGCTTAGTAACGGCTAGCGGGAGGTACGAGCAGTACTTC.